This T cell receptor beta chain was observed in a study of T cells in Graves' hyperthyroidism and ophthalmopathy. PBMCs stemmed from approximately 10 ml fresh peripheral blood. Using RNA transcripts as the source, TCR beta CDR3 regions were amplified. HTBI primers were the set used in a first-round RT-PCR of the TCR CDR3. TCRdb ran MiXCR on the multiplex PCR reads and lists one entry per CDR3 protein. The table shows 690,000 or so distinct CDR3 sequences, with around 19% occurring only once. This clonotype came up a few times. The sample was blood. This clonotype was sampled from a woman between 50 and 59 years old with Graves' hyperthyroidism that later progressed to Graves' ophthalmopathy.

The DNA for the CDR3 is TGTGCCAGCAGACTCGGGACAGGGGGCGGCTACGAGCAGTACTTC. Translated: CASRLGTGGGYEQYF. The J gene is TRBJ2-7, the V gene TRBV12-3 or TRBV12-4; 12 nucleotides align to TRBD1. With 6 bases clipped from V and 3 bases from J, the junction kept 6 bases outside the gene matches. This CDR3 has 15 residues.